These 9 T cell receptor beta chains share one sample of origin, sequenced in a study of early T cells in non-severe SARS-CoV-2 infection. TCRdb used MiXCR to reprocess the 5' RACE reads, holding one entry per CDR3 protein. The sample has 60,000 to 75,000 distinct CDR3 sequences, 10% seen once. This specimen consisted of whole blood, obtained at baseline. The receptors here all came from an adult who was a healthcare worker with PCR-confirmed SARS-CoV-2 infection or an uninfected control (not recorded which).

V and J are TRBV5-1 and TRBJ2-1, with 8 nucleotides matching TRBD2. Unmatched junction bases numbered 5, after V lost 4 bases and J lost 5 bases. This CDR3 comprises 14 residues. Germline V gene data show CDR1 as SGHRS and CDR2 as YFSETQ. As DNA, the CDR3 is TGCGCCAGCAGCCAGCAAGCGGGAGACAATGAGCAGTTCTTC. Amino acids: CASSQQAGDNEQFF. The full variable domain, its missing parts supplied by reference TRBV5-1 and TRBJ2-1, is KAGVTQTPRYLIKTRGQQVTLSCSPISGHRSVSWYQQTPGQGLQFLFEYFSETQRNKGNFPGRFSGRQFSNSRSEMNVSTLELGDSALYLCASSQQAGDNEQFFGPGTRLTVL.

J is TRBJ2-1 and V is TRBV29-1; the match to TRBD1 covers 10 bases. Germline V CDR1 and CDR2: SQVTM, ANQGSEA. The CDR3 spans 13 residues. The ends lost 4 bases at V and 8 bases at J; junction bases unmatched: 5. In DNA, the CDR3 is TGCAGCGTTGGAGACGGGACAGGGGATGAGCAGTTCTTC. Its protein product is CSVGDGTGDEQFF.

The V call is TRBV2, the J call TRBJ2-7, with 10 bases lining up with TRBD2. The V segment lost 8 bases and the J segment 5 bases; nucleotides outside the gene matches: 6. Germline values: CDR1 SNHLY, CDR2 FYNNEI. There are 13 residues in the CDR3. DNA for the CDR3: TGTGCCAGCGTAGCGGGAGGAAAGAACGAGCAGTACTTC. Its translation is CASVAGGKNEQYF.

This sequence joins TRBV7-2 and TRBJ2-1; no clear D gene. Deletions cut 4 bases from V and 11 bases from J, with 12 bases between. CDR1 and CDR2 (germline): SGHTA, FQGNSA. The CDR3 spans 12 residues. CDR3 loop: CASSSASEQQFF. The CDR3 bases are TGTGCCAGCAGCTCCGCTTCCGAGCAGCAGTTCTTC.

This clonotype showed up many times. This chain links TRBV29-1 with TRBJ1-1; a weak D match, TRBD1 (6 bases). The germline gives CDR1 SQVTM, CDR2 ANQGSEA. V was shortened by 7 bases and J by 2 bases, with 17 bases between the two germline ends. The CDR3 sequence is 14 residues long. The CDR3 reads CSGHFRGGNTEAFF. For the CDR3, the DNA is TGCAGCGGCCACTTCAGGGGCGGTAACACTGAAGCTTTCTTT.

Regarding this clonotype: A much larger clonotype is one base distant, so this may be a read error. DNA of the CDR3: TGTGCCAGCAGCCGGCTGGGGAACGCCGATGAGCAGTTCTTC. Its protein is CASSRLGNADEQFF. This chain uses TRBV14 with TRBJ2-1, with D unresolved. Germline CDR1 reads SGHDN; CDR2 reads FVKESK. V gave up 4 bases and J gave up 8 bases, with 15 bases separating them. CDR3 length: 14 residues.

This clonotype came up a few times. This chain links TRBV5-6 with TRBJ1-2; maybe TRBD1 (6 bases). Trimming cost V 1 base and J 2 bases, with 12 bases left between them. CDR3 length equals 15 residues. CDR1 is SGHDT and CDR2 is YYEEEE in the germline V gene. DNA for the CDR3: TGTGCCAGCAGCTTGAGGCAGGGGAGGAACTATGGCTACACCTTC. It is translated as CASSLRQGRNYGYTF.

This clonotype has ten or more counts. The gene calls are TRBV12-3 or TRBV12-4 and TRBJ1-3; D gene ambiguous. The CDR3 totals 11 residues. Trimming pared 10 bases from V and 4 bases from J, leaving 8 bases between. For the CDR3, the DNA is TGTGCCAACAGCTACGGAAACACCATATATTTT. It codes for CANSYGNTIYF.

A word on this clonotype: One base away lies a much larger clone, so this may be a sequencing read error. The chain is built from TRBV5-6 and TRBJ2-2, with TRBD1 matching 8 bases. The CDR3 runs to 16 residues. Germline-derived CDR1 and CDR2 are SGHDT and YYEEEE. The CDR3 region is CTSSFDRDRYTGELFF. The CDR3 DNA is TGTACCAGCAGCTTCGACCGGGACAGGTACACCGGGGAGCTGTTTTTT.